This entry lists 28 T cell receptor beta chains sequenced from one sample in a study of control samples from healthy donors and cancer patients. Assay used: immunoSEQ multiplex PCR; TCRdb lists only in-frame clones, some missing. Among about 120,000 clones listed, about 91% were seen once. Sequencing input: blood. The receptors derive from a man aged 40-49 years in good health.

V and J are TRBV25-1 and TRBJ2-2; D is unclear. V was shortened by 2 bases and J by 3 bases, with 7 bases between the two germline ends. This CDR3 has 14 residues. Looked up from germline, CDR1 is MGHDK and CDR2 is SYGVNS. CDR3 nucleotide sequence: TGTGCCAGCAGTGAAGTGGCAGACACCGGGGAGCTGTTTTTT. It specifies CASSEVADTGELFF.

The V gene is TRBV4-2, the J gene TRBJ2-7; a possible D gene is TRBD2 (5 bases). The CDR3 spans 11 residues. The germline CDR1 and CDR2 sequences are LGHNA and YNFKEQ. V gave up 3 bases and J gave up 6 bases, with 6 bases separating them. CDR3 loop: CASSHRGEQYF. Written as DNA, the CDR3 is TGTGCCAGCAGCCACCGGGGCGAGCAGTACTTC.

The CDR3 loop reads CASSPRTSGGGRSTGELFF. The CDR3 nucleotides read TGTGCCAGCAGCCCCCGGACTAGCGGGGGGGGTAGGAGCACCGGGGAGCTGTTTTTT. V gene TRBV7-3 combines with J gene TRBJ2-2, with 15 nucleotides matching TRBD2. There are 19 residues in the CDR3. V shed 5 bases and J 4 bases; nucleotides not matched to a gene: 11. Germline V gene lookup returns CDR1 SGHTA and CDR2 FQGTGA.

The chain recombines TRBV6-5 with TRBJ2-3; no definite D call. This CDR3 spans 15 amino acids. Germline CDR1 reads MNHEY; CDR2 reads SVGAGI. V lost 2 bases, J lost 0 bases, and 9 bases lay in between. CDR3 amino acids: CASSYMGPSTDTQYF. As DNA, the CDR3 is TGTGCCAGCAGTTACATGGGCCCGAGCACAGATACGCAGTATTTT.

The V call is TRBV18, the J call TRBJ1-2; D remains unclear. This CDR3 has 11 residues. Trimming took 4 bases from V and 6 from J, leaving 6 bases between them. The germline CDR1 and CDR2 sequences are KGHSH and LQKENI. CDR3 nucleotides: TGTGCCAGCTCACGGGTTGATGGCTACACCTTC. As protein: CASSRVDGYTF.

The chain carries TRBV9 and TRBJ2-3; the D gene could be TRBD1 or TRBD2 (5 bases each). Germline V CDR1 and CDR2: SGDLS, YYNGEE. Trimming stripped 4 bases from V and 2 bases from J, with 17 bases between. This CDR3 region has 16 residues. This CDR3 reads CASSLKGRDLTDTQYF. The CDR3 bases are TGTGCCAGCAGCCTAAAAGGAAGGGACCTCACAGATACGCAGTATTTT.

To note about this clone: This same CDR3 is encoded by further DNA sequences in the sample. This chain uses TRBV5-6 with TRBJ1-1; D gene ambiguous. CDR3 length: 12 amino acids. CDR1 is SGHDT, CDR2 YYEEEE, per germline. The V and J ends lost 4 bases and 3 bases respectively, with 7 bases between them. The CDR3 DNA reads TGTGCCAGCAGCCCCGGGGACACTGAAGCTTTCTTT. Encoded protein: CASSPGDTEAFF.

The J gene is TRBJ2-7, the V gene TRBV24-1, with D possibly TRBD1 on 5 matching bases. CDR3 length: 15 residues. Germline CDR1 is KGHDR and CDR2 is SFDVKD. V was shortened by 3 bases and J by 2 bases, with 13 bases between the two germline ends. CDR3 nucleotides: TGTGCCACCAGTGATAAACAGGATGCTACCTACGAGCAGTACTTC. Its protein is CATSDKQDATYEQYF.

The rearrangement uses TRBV11-2 and TRBJ2-1, with D perhaps assigned TRBD1 or TRBD2 (5 bases each). V shed 5 bases and J shed 5 bases, with 22 bases lying between them. Germline V CDR1 and CDR2: SGHAT, FQNNGV. The CDR3 is 17 residues long. The CDR3 DNA is TGTGCCAGCAGCCTCCGCCCCCGGGACCTCTTAAACAATGAGCAGTTCTTC. It encodes CASSLRPRDLLNNEQFF.

J is TRBJ1-4 and V is TRBV9; TRBD1 might be the D (6 bases). The CDR3 loop spans 14 amino acids. CDR1 is SGDLS and CDR2 is YYNGEE in the germline V gene. The V end was cut by 0 bases, the J end by 8 bases, with 11 bases between. CDR3: CASSVGGGGEKLFF. The CDR3 DNA reads TGTGCCAGCAGCGTAGGTGGGGGCGGCGAAAAACTGTTTTTT.

J is TRBJ1-6 and V is TRBV30; D unresolved. Trimming removed 2 bases at V and 10 bases at J, with 12 bases between. The CDR3 has 13 amino acids. The V gene's germline CDR1 is GTSNPN and CDR2 SVGIG (reference sequence). CDR3: CAWSRGESSPLHF. CDR3 bases: TGTGCCTGGAGTCGCGGCGAGAGCTCACCCCTCCACTTT.

J is TRBJ2-3 and V is TRBV5-1; perhaps D is TRBD1 or TRBD2 (5 bases each). The CDR3 covers 14 residues. CDR1 and CDR2 from the germline V gene are SGHRS and YFSETQ. V lost 0 bases and J lost 5, with 10 bases in between. The CDR3 nucleotides read TGCGCCAGCAGCTTGGAAGGGGCGGGAGATACGCAGTATTTT. This encodes CASSLEGAGDTQYF.

The CDR3, as DNA: TGTGCCAGCAGCTTCGGGACGGAACGAAATCAGCCCCAGCATTTT. Protein sequence: CASSFGTERNQPQHF. V is TRBV5-6 and J is TRBJ1-5; D is perhaps TRBD1 (5 bases). Germline values: CDR1 SGHDT, CDR2 YYEEEE. V dropped 2 bases and J dropped 4 bases, with 13 bases sitting between them. The CDR3 runs to 15 residues.

This clone was seen a single time. The rearrangement joins TRBV11-1 to TRBJ2-5; D perhaps matches TRBD2 (5 bases). The CDR3 length is 16 residues. V lost 1 base, J lost 4 bases, and 16 bases lay in between. CDR1 and CDR2 (germline): SGHAT, FQDESV (reference sequence). The CDR3 DNA reads TGTGCCAGCAGCTTAGTCAGTCAGATCCGGGGAGAGACCCAGTACTTC. Amino acids: CASSLVSQIRGETQYF. The full variable domain, completed using reference TRBV11-1 and TRBJ2-5, is EAEVAQSPRYKITEKSQAVAFWCDPISGHATLYWYRQILGQGPELLVQFQDESVVDDSQLPKDRFSAERLKGVDSTLKIQPAELGDSAMYLCASSLVSQIRGETQYFGPGTRLLVL.

The rearrangement joins TRBV7-2 to TRBJ1-5; D might be TRBD1 (5 bases). Deletions cut 1 base from V and 0 bases from J, with 10 bases between. This CDR3 region has 16 residues. The germline V gene encodes CDR1 SGHTA and CDR2 FQGNSA. CDR3 in amino acids: CASSLVGTFSNQPQHF. Here the CDR3 DNA reads TGTGCCAGCAGCTTAGTGGGGACCTTTAGCAATCAGCCCCAGCATTTT.

The chain has TRBV10-3 and TRBJ1-2; 9 positions agree with TRBD1. The germline V gene has CDR1 ENHRY and CDR2 SYGVKD. V shed 7 bases and J 0 bases; nucleotides not matched to a gene: 15. The CDR3 runs to 18 residues. In nucleotides, the CDR3 is TGTGCCATCAAGACAGGGGGTTTTTTATCCGTGTCTAACTATGGCTACACCTTC. It yields the protein CAIKTGGFLSVSNYGYTF.

This sequence joins TRBV30 and TRBJ2-3; no clear D gene. CDR1 and CDR2 (germline): GTSNPN, SVGIG (reference sequence). CDR3 size: 12 residues. Trimming took off 0 bases at V and 11 bases at J, with 12 bases between the two ends. The CDR3 spells CAWSVGVVGQYF. The CDR3 nucleotides are TGTGCCTGGAGTGTAGGTGTGGTAGGGCAGTATTTT.

V is TRBV2 and J is TRBJ1-5, with D possibly matching TRBD1 (5 bases). Trimming stripped 7 bases from V and 0 bases from J, with 13 bases between. The germline CDR1 and CDR2 sequences are SNHLY and FYNNEI. This CDR3 contains 15 residues. The CDR3 nucleotides read TGTGCCAGCAAGGGTCAGGGTGTTAGCAATCAGCCCCAGCATTTT. Translated: CASKGQGVSNQPQHF.

This clone was seen a single time. This sequence joins TRBV10-1 and TRBJ2-2; maybe TRBD1 (6 bases). Trimming took 7 bases from V and 6 from J, leaving 12 bases between them. Germline CDR1 reads WNHNN; CDR2 reads SYGVQD (reference sequence). This CDR3 region has 13 residues. The CDR3 here is CASNTGYAGELFF. The DNA of the CDR3 is TGCGCCAGCAATACAGGGTACGCCGGGGAGCTGTTTTTT.

This clone was counted once. The rearrangement joins TRBV20-1 to TRBJ1-5; D perhaps matches TRBD1 (6 bases). The V and J ends lost 1 base and 11 bases respectively, with 9 bases between them. Per germline, CDR1 DFQATT and CDR2 SNEGSKA (reference sequence). This CDR3 comprises 11 residues. For the CDR3, the DNA is TGCAGTGCTAGAGTAACAGGGACCCAGCATTTT. Translated, it gives CSARVTGTQHF.

J is TRBJ1-5 and V is TRBV19; maybe TRBD1 (6 bases). This CDR3 has 14 residues. Germline CDR1 is LNHDA and CDR2 is SQIVND (reference sequence). With 9 bases removed from V and 7 bases from J, the gap between germline ends came to 19 bases. The DNA of the CDR3 is TGTGCCAGCCACCACATGGGGGGCGGACAGCCCCAGCATTTT. Translation: CASHHMGGGQPQHF.

There are a few counts of this clone. The chain uses TRBV18 and TRBJ1-2, with D hard to call. Germline-derived CDR1 and CDR2 are KGHSH and LQKENI. The germline V and J ends were trimmed by 3 bases and 7 bases, with 9 bases remaining between them. This CDR3 has 12 amino acids. In DNA, the CDR3 is TGTGCCAGCTCACCCCAGTTAGGTGGCTACACCTTC. It codes for CASSPQLGGYTF.

V is TRBV3-1 (or the pseudogene TRBV3-2) and J is TRBJ2-4; tentatively, D is TRBD1 or TRBD2 (5 bases each). V was shortened by 4 bases and J by 0 bases, with 7 bases between the two germline ends. Germline CDR1 and CDR2: LGHDT and YNNKEL (reference sequence). The length of the CDR3 is 14 residues. In DNA, the CDR3 is TGTGCCAGCAGCCTCGGGACAGCCAAAAACATTCAGTACTTC. Its protein product is CASSLGTAKNIQYF.

The genes are TRBV10-3 and TRBJ1-2; 10 bases are shared with TRBD1. This CDR3 has 15 residues. CDR1 ENHRY and CDR2 SYGVKD come from the germline V gene. The J segment lost 8 bases and the V segment lost 2 bases, leaving 8 bases of the junction unmatched. The CDR3 reads CAISEAGQGLRGYTF. Here the CDR3 DNA reads TGTGCCATCAGTGAGGCGGGACAGGGGCTTAGAGGCTACACCTTC.

This clone was seen once. The genes are TRBV7-6 and TRBJ1-6; D may be TRBD1 (5 bases). The CDR3 totals 13 residues. Germline V gives CDR1 SGHVS, CDR2 FNYEAQ. V lost 5 bases and J lost 9, with 11 bases in between. In DNA, the CDR3 is TGTGCCAGCAGCGTAAACCAGGGTTCACCCCTCCACTTT. It encodes CASSVNQGSPLHF.

This clone is a singleton in its sample. The chain recombines TRBV7-2 with TRBJ2-5, with a possible D match to TRBD1 (6 bases). This CDR3 has 16 residues. CDR1 and CDR2 (germline): SGHTA, FQGNSA. The V gene lost 5 bases and the J gene lost 5 bases, with 21 bases spanning the gap. The CDR3 sequence is CASSINRAGGTETQYF. Written as DNA, the CDR3 is TGTGCCAGCAGCATCAACAGGGCTGGCGGTACGGAGACCCAGTACTTC.

V and J are TRBV2 and TRBJ2-1; 15 bases match TRBD2. V trimming: 5 bases; J trimming: 5 bases; junction bases outside the gene matches: 7. The CDR3 runs to 17 residues. CDR1 and CDR2 from the germline V gene are SNHLY and FYNNEI. The CDR3 coding sequence is TGTGCCAGCAGTTCGTGGACTAGCGGGGGGGCCAACAATGAGCAGTTCTTC. Encoded protein: CASSSWTSGGANNEQFF.

The CDR3 region is CASGSRDRSSYNEQFF. CDR3 nucleotide sequence: TGTGCTAGTGGTTCCCGGGACAGGAGCTCCTACAATGAGCAGTTCTTC. The chain uses TRBV12-5 and TRBJ2-1, with TRBD1 matching over 8 bases. V trimming: 4 bases; J trimming: 0 bases; junction bases outside the gene matches: 5. This CDR3 is 16 amino acids long. Per germline, CDR1 LGHNT and CDR2 FRNRAP.